Described below is a single TCR beta chain sequence and its context. The data are from a study of blood T cell repertoires in COVID-19. The assay was immunoSEQ multiplex PCR, and TCRdb's table has in-frame clones only and misses some. The sample yields roughly 97,000 clones, approximately 84% seen once. V shed 6 bases and J 5 bases; nucleotides not matched to a gene: 0. This CDR3 is 12 amino acids long. From germline, CDR1 is MNHEY and CDR2 SVGAGI. The chain couples TRBV6-5 to TRBJ1-4, with 7 positions matching TRBD1. The sample was peripheral blood. The receptor comes from a man between 65 and 85 years old with acute or convalescent COVID-19. DNA of the CDR3: TGTGCCAGCAGGACAGGGAATGAAAAACTGTTTTTT. This sequence encodes CASRTGNEKLFF.